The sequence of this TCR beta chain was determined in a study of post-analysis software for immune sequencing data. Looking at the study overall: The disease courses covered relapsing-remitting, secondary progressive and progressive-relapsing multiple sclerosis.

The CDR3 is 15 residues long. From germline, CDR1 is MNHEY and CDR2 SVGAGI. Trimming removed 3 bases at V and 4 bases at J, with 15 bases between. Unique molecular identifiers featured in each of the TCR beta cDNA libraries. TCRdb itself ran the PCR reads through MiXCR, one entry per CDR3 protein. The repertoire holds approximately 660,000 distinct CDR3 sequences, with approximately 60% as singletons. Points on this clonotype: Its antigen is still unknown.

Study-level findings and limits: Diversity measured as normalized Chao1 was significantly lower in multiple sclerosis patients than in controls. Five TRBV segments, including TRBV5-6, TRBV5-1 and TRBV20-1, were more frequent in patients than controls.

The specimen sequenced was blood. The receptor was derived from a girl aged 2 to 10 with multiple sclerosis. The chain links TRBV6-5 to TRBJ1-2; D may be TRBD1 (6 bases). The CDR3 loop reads CASSYMLAGVYGYTF. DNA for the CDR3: TGTGCCAGCAGTTATATGTTGGCAGGGGTCTATGGCTACACCTTC.